These T cell receptor beta chains were read from a single sample in a study of blood T cell repertoires in COVID-19. Produced via immunoSEQ multiplex PCR; TCRdb's table is partial and in-frame only. The sample has around 230,000 clones; approximately 86% are singletons. Specimen: PBMCs or T cells enriched from blood (not recorded which). The receptors were gathered from a woman aged 35 to 49 with acute COVID-19. CDR3s include the opening cysteine and the closing phenylalanine or tryptophan. D genes are given only for firm matches. A row's size may be missing; if present it is once, few, many or a size class.

size	J	V	D	CDR3	DNA
-	TRBJ1-6	TRBV7-6	-	CASSLGQGVNSPLHF	TGTGCCAGCAGCTTAGGTCAAGGGGTAAATTCACCCCTCCACTTT
-	TRBJ1-1	TRBV15	TRBD1	CATKTGGLNTEAFF	TGTGCCACCAAGACAGGGGGATTGAACACTGAAGCTTTCTTT
-	TRBJ2-1	TRBV12-5	TRBD1	CASGLGTGHNEQFF	TGTGCTAGTGGTCTTGGGACAGGGCACAATGAGCAGTTCTTC
-	TRBJ2-7	TRBV12-3/TRBV12-4	-	CASSLEARGEQYF	TGTGCCAGCAGTTTAGAGGCCCGGGGCGAGCAGTACTTC
few	TRBJ2-1	TRBV2	TRBD2	CASRGTSVLNEQFF	TGTGCCAGCAGGGGGACTAGCGTCCTCAATGAGCAGTTCTTC
few	TRBJ2-7	TRBV10-1	-	CASSGAASDSYEQYF	TGCGCCAGCAGCGGGGCGGCTAGCGACTCCTACGAGCAGTACTTC
few	TRBJ2-3	TRBV6-6	-	CASSYGSDTDTQYF	TGTGCCAGCAGTTACGGTAGCGACACAGATACGCAGTATTTT
-	TRBJ2-7	TRBV6-1	TRBD1	CASSEVGTGPYEQYF	TGTGCCAGCAGTGAAGTCGGGACAGGGCCGTACGAGCAGTACTTC
-	TRBJ2-1	TRBV24-1	-	CATSDSVDNEQFF	TGTGCCACCAGTGATTCCGTCGACAATGAGCAGTTCTTC
-	TRBJ2-1	TRBV4-1	TRBD2	CASSREGLAPSYNEQFF	TGCGCCAGCAGCCGTGAGGGACTAGCGCCCTCCTACAATGAGCAGTTCTTC
-	TRBJ2-7	TRBV5-5	TRBD2	CASSLVAGGPYEQYF	TGTGCCAGCAGCTTGGTTGCGGGAGGGCCTTACGAGCAGTACTTC
-	TRBJ1-4	TRBV28	-	CASRPNQGGNEKLFF	TGTGCCAGCAGGCCGAACCAGGGCGGAAATGAAAAACTGTTTTTT
-	TRBJ2-1	TRBV5-1	TRBD2	CASSLDGTSGRAWNEQFF	TGCGCCAGCAGCTTGGATGGGACTAGCGGGAGGGCCTGGAATGAGCAGTTCTTC
-	TRBJ2-7	TRBV20-1	TRBD2	CSASVAGAYEQYF	TGCAGTGCTAGTGTAGCGGGAGCGTACGAGCAGTACTTC
-	TRBJ2-1	TRBV7-2	TRBD1	CASSLNRGLEQFF	TGTGCCAGCAGCTTGAACAGGGGGCTTGAGCAGTTCTTC
few	TRBJ2-1	TRBV5-1	TRBD1	CASSHGQGNEQFF	TGCGCCAGCAGCCACGGACAGGGCAATGAGCAGTTCTTC
few	TRBJ1-1	TRBV7-9	TRBD1	CASSTWTGQKSEAFF	TGTGCCAGCAGCACTTGGACAGGGCAAAAGTCTGAAGCTTTCTTT
-	TRBJ1-2	TRBV19	-	CASSSVAGLTGYTF	TGTGCCAGTAGTTCAGTCGCAGGGCTTACTGGCTACACCTTC
-	TRBJ2-5	TRBV25-1	TRBD2	CASRLAAQETQYF	TGTGCCAGCAGACTAGCGGCCCAAGAGACCCAGTACTTC
-	TRBJ2-1	TRBV12-5	TRBD2	CASGLLAGEGEQFF	TGTGCTAGTGGTTTGTTAGCGGGAGAAGGTGAGCAGTTCTTC
-	TRBJ2-7	TRBV2	TRBD2	CASSGGLSEFEQYF	TGTGCCAGCAGTGGGGGACTATCCGAGTTCGAGCAGTACTTC
-	TRBJ2-2	TRBV20-1	-	CSAISGPELFF	TGCAGTGCTATCAGCGGCCCGGAGCTGTTTTTT
-	TRBJ2-2	TRBV3-1/TRBV3-2	TRBD2	CASSQRTSGNWGELFF	TGTGCCAGCAGCCAAAGGACTAGCGGGAATTGGGGGGAGCTGTTTTTT
-	TRBJ2-5	TRBV11-2	TRBD2	CASSLPSGEETQYF	TGTGCCAGCAGCTTACCTAGCGGAGAAGAGACCCAGTACTTC
-	TRBJ2-3	TRBV5-1	TRBD1	CASSLSGTDTDTQYF	TGCGCCAGCAGCTTGTCCGGGACAGACACAGATACGCAGTATTTT
once	TRBJ1-5	TRBV5-8	-	CASSLFQGGNQPQHF	TGTGCCAGCAGCTTATTCCAGGGAGGGAATCAGCCCCAGCATTTT
few	TRBJ2-7	TRBV7-9	-	CASSTTDTYEQYF	TGTGCCAGCAGCACGACTGATACCTACGAGCAGTACTTC
-	TRBJ1-3	TRBV3-1/TRBV3-2	-	CASSQVLSWASGNTIYF	TGTGCCAGCAGCCAAGTTTTGAGCTGGGCCTCTGGAAACACCATATATTTT
once	TRBJ1-2	TRBV7-2	TRBD1	CASSHKTGIYGYTF	TGTGCCAGCAGCCACAAGACAGGGATCTATGGCTACACCTTC
-	TRBJ2-1	TRBV15	-	CATSSRLVVGVEQFF	TGTGCCACCAGCAGCAGACTAGTGGTAGGGGTTGAGCAGTTCTTC
few	TRBJ2-1	TRBV14	TRBD1	CASSLRRGRAIHEQFF	TGTGCCAGCAGCCTTCGCAGGGGGCGCGCGATCCATGAGCAGTTCTTC